This entry lists 30 T cell receptor beta chains sequenced from one sample in a study of PD-1 blockade in classical Hodgkin lymphoma. Time point given: cycle 4 day 1 (C4D1), after 6 weeks of nivolumab. Each patient relapsed following autologous stem cell transplantation, and prior brentuximab vedotin exposure differed. Some clones are missing from TCRdb's copy, which holds only in-frame ones; the method was immunoSEQ multiplex PCR. The data contain approximately 41,000 clones, around two thirds of them singletons. Sequences were derived from peripheral blood mononuclear cells (PBMCs), sampled before the fourth cycle of nivolumab. Every receptor here comes from a human donor with classical Hodgkin lymphoma.

This clone was recorded a few times. At one of its ends the junction is not consistent with the germline gene, which may arise from a read error. The J gene is TRBJ1-4, the V gene TRBV5-6; D gene uncertain. Per the germline V gene, CDR1 is SGHDT and CDR2 is YYEEEE. The length of the CDR3 is 12 residues. CDR3 region: CASSLGNRQVIF. For the CDR3, the DNA is TGTGCCAGCAGCTTGGGGAACCGGCAGGTGATTTTT.

This clone was counted a few times. This CDR3 reads CASSLGGSNYGYTF. For the CDR3, the DNA is TGTGCCAGCAGCTTGGGAGGGAGTAACTATGGCTACACCTTC. This chain links TRBV5-4 with TRBJ1-2; D remains unclear. Trimming took 0 bases from V and 1 from J, leaving 7 bases between them. Germline loops: CDR1 SGHNT, CDR2 YYREEE (reference sequence). The CDR3 runs 14 residues.

The chain is built from TRBV5-1 and TRBJ2-1; 9 bases align to TRBD1. J was trimmed by 10 bases and V by 3 bases; bases with no gene match: 8. Germline values: CDR1 SGHRS, CDR2 YFSETQ. The CDR3 sequence is 14 residues long. The CDR3 DNA reads TGCGCCAGCAGCTCCGGACAGGGGCTGAAGGAGCAGTTCTTC. Its protein is CASSSGQGLKEQFF.

V gene TRBV14 combines with J gene TRBJ2-7, with 11 bases matching TRBD1. This CDR3 has 15 amino acids. Germline V CDR1 and CDR2: SGHDN, FVKESK. Germline trimming cut 5 bases from V and 5 bases from J; bases unmatched to any gene: 8. The CDR3 loop reads CASSYTGQGDHEQYF. The CDR3 DNA is TGTGCCAGCAGCTACACGGGACAGGGGGACCACGAGCAGTACTTC.

The table lists this clone with a few counts. The CDR3 DNA reads as TGTGCCAGCAGTAACACGGGGGCTCAAGAGACCCAGTACTTC. It encodes CASSNTGAQETQYF. The V and J genes are TRBV28 and TRBJ2-5; D might be TRBD1 or TRBD2, each matching 6 bases. V lost 5 bases and J lost 2, with 12 bases in between. The CDR3 runs 14 residues. CDR1 and CDR2 (germline): MDHEN, SYDVKM.

This clone occurred a few times. In DNA form, the CDR3 reads TGTGCCAGCAGCCCTCTTACCCAGGACACTGTTCAAGAGACCCAGTACTTC. Protein product: CASSPLTQDTVQETQYF. This chain joins TRBV5-6 and TRBJ2-5; D is perhaps TRBD1 (5 bases). V shed 4 bases and J shed 2 bases, with 21 bases lying between them. CDR3 size: 17 residues. Germline assignment: CDR1 SGHDT and CDR2 YYEEEE. Complete variable domain (other parts from reference TRBV5-6 and TRBJ2-5): DAGVTQSPTHLIKTRGQQVTLRCSPKSGHDTVSWYQQALGQGPQFIFQYYEEEERQRGNFPDRFSGHQFPNYSSELNVNALLLGDSALYLCASSPLTQDTVQETQYFGPGTRLLVL.

This chain uses TRBV19 with TRBJ1-4; tentatively, D is TRBD1 (6 bases). The V gene lost 3 bases and the J gene lost 7 bases, with 12 bases spanning the gap. This CDR3 is built from 14 residues. Germline V gene data show CDR1 as LNHDA and CDR2 as SQIVND (reference sequence). The CDR3 sequence: CASSIRQGREKLFF. Written as DNA, the CDR3 is TGTGCCAGTAGTATTCGGCAGGGGCGTGAAAAACTGTTTTTT.

This clone was observed a handful of times. This chain connects TRBV5-6 to TRBJ1-2; tentative D call: TRBD1 (6 bases). Germline CDR1 reads SGHDT; CDR2 reads YYEEEE. CDR3 length: 15 residues. The V end lost 0 bases, the J end lost 2 bases, and 11 bases lay between the germline ends. The CDR3 protein is CASSLVPGTNYGYTF. The CDR3 region has the DNA TGTGCCAGCAGCTTGGTTCCAGGGACAAACTATGGCTACACCTTC.

This clone was picked up a small number of times. The DNA for the CDR3 is TGTGCCAGCAGTGCATCAGGGGTCTCTGGAAACACCATATATTTT. Encoded protein: CASSASGVSGNTIYF. The rearrangement joins TRBV6-1 to TRBJ1-3; maybe TRBD1 (6 bases). Germline CDR1 is MNHNS and CDR2 is SASEGT. There are 15 residues in the CDR3. Trimming cost V 4 bases and J 0 bases, with 10 bases left between them.

This clone was seen at least ten times. This sequence joins TRBV28 and TRBJ2-7; D unresolved. Trimming removed 4 bases at V and 2 bases at J, with 9 bases between. Germline values: CDR1 MDHEN, CDR2 SYDVKM. The CDR3 runs to 13 residues. CDR3 DNA: TGTGCCAGCAGTTCCCGGCGGCCCTACGAGCAGTACTTC. Translation gives CASSSRRPYEQYF.

A remark on this clone: The DNA is left out, because the CDR3 cannot be placed on it with certainty; the CDR3 is given as TCRdb lists it. The chain uses TRBV5-1 and TRBJ2-5; TRBD1, as called in the table, went unchecked against the DNA. The CDR3 length is 12 residues, termini included. Germline-derived CDR1 and CDR2 are SGHRS and YFSETQ. The CDR3 here is CASSFGQGTGNF.

The chain carries TRBV9 and TRBJ2-1; D is perhaps TRBD2 (7 bases). The CDR3 covers 15 residues. V was pared by 0 bases and J by 9 bases, with 16 bases between. Germline V lookup: CDR1 SGDLS, CDR2 YYNGEE. DNA of the CDR3: TGTGCCAGCAGCGTAGTAAGTGGGGGGGCCGGTGAGCAGTTCTTC. It is translated as CASSVVSGGAGEQFF.

This clone was picked up a small number of times. The chain carries TRBV19 and TRBJ2-2; D possibly uses TRBD1 or TRBD2 (6 bases each). The CDR3 contains 15 residues. From germline, CDR1 is LNHDA and CDR2 SQIVND (reference sequence). The ends were cut back, 1 base at V and 6 bases at J, with 12 bases in the middle. This CDR3 reads CASSIGGAKAGELFF. In nucleotides, the CDR3 is TGTGCCAGTAGTATAGGGGGGGCCAAGGCCGGGGAGCTGTTTTTT.

The CDR3 reads CASSQDGSSTDTQYF. DNA of the CDR3: TGTGCCAGCAGCCAGGACGGCTCTAGCACAGATACGCAGTATTTT. This chain uses TRBV11-2 with TRBJ2-3; D gene uncertain. Germline V gene lookup returns CDR1 SGHAT and CDR2 FQNNGV. The CDR3 runs 15 residues. Trimming stripped 5 bases from V and 0 bases from J, with 12 bases between.

The chain is built from TRBV7-2 and TRBJ2-7, with D maybe TRBD2 (6 bases). Trimming took 1 base from V and 2 from J, leaving 12 bases between them. CDR3 length: 15 amino acids. CDR1 is SGHTA, CDR2 FQGNSA, per germline. The CDR3 DNA follows: TGTGCCAGCAGCTTAGGCTGGCGGGATACCTACGAGCAGTACTTC. Protein product: CASSLGWRDTYEQYF.

The chain recombines TRBV5-6 with TRBJ1-1; D possibly corresponds to TRBD1 (5 bases). CDR1 and CDR2 (germline): SGHDT, YYEEEE. The germline V and J ends were trimmed by 2 bases and 4 bases, with 9 bases remaining between them. The CDR3 runs 13 residues. In nucleotides, the CDR3 is TGTGCCAGCAGCTTACAGGAGGGCACTGAAGCTTTCTTT. Translation gives CASSLQEGTEAFF.

This clone was observed a handful of times. The gene calls are TRBV14 and TRBJ2-5; D is unclear. The CDR3 is 16 amino acids. The ends were cut back, 4 bases at V and 1 base at J, with 16 bases in the middle. Looked up from germline, CDR1 is SGHDN and CDR2 is FVKESK. The CDR3 DNA sequence: TGTGCCAGCAGCCTAGGATTCTCATGGACCCAAGAGACCCAGTACTTC. This sequence encodes CASSLGFSWTQETQYF.

This clone has only a few counts. The rearrangement uses TRBV28 and TRBJ2-5; D is unresolved. The germline V gene has CDR1 MDHEN and CDR2 SYDVKM. V lost 6 bases, J lost 1 base, and 15 bases lay in between. The CDR3 loop spans 15 amino acids. The CDR3 protein is CASRRIQSTQETQYF. The CDR3 DNA is TGTGCCAGCAGGCGGATACAGTCCACCCAAGAGACCCAGTACTTC.

The chain combines TRBV28 with TRBJ1-5, with D unclear. The CDR3 sequence is 24 residues long. Germline V gives CDR1 MDHEN, CDR2 SYDVKM. The V gene lost 4 bases and the J gene lost 0 bases, with 37 bases spanning the gap. In nucleotides, the CDR3 is TGTGCCAGCAGTTCCTCCACACTCCAAACCCGACCGGGAGCCCGCTCAACTAGCAATCAGCCCCAGCATTTT. It specifies CASSSSTLQTRPGARSTSNQPQHF.

This clone was found many times. The rearrangement joins TRBV2 to TRBJ2-1; tentatively, D is TRBD2 (5 bases). This CDR3 has 13 amino acids. V lost 6 bases, J lost 4 bases, and 10 bases lay in between. Germline lookup yields CDR1 SNHLY and CDR2 FYNNEI. The CDR3 DNA follows: TGTGCCAGCAGGGATAGCGCTTACAATGAGCAGTTCTTC. The encoded protein is CASRDSAYNEQFF.

The chain couples TRBV30 to TRBJ1-2, with a tentative D call TRBD1 (6 bases). Germline CDR1 reads GTSNPN; CDR2 reads SVGIG (reference sequence). Trimming shortened V by 0 bases and J by 7 bases, and 6 bases separated the two germline ends. This CDR3 is built from 11 residues. The CDR3 reads CAWSVGGGYTF. In DNA, the CDR3 is TGTGCCTGGAGTGTAGGGGGTGGCTACACCTTC.

For the CDR3, the DNA is TGTGCCAGCAGCCCTAGCAGGGTGGGGCAAGAGACCCAGTACTTC. Encoded protein: CASSPSRVGQETQYF. This chain connects TRBV7-9 to TRBJ2-5; D may be TRBD1 or TRBD2 (5 bases each). V was shortened by 5 bases and J by 2 bases, with 15 bases between the two germline ends. CDR3 length: 15 amino acids. CDR1 and CDR2 from the germline V gene are SEHNR and FQNEAQ (reference sequence). Using reference TRBV7-9 and TRBJ2-5 for the parts outside the CDR3, the full variable domain is DTGVSQNPRHKITKRGQNVTFRCDPISEHNRLYWYRQTLGQGPEFLTYFQNEAQLEKSRLLSDRFSAERPKGSFSTLEIQRTEQGDSAMYLCASSPSRVGQETQYFGPGTRLLVL.

A single count supports this clone. The chain joins TRBV30 to TRBJ2-2; D is ambiguous. The V end lost 0 bases, the J end lost 4 bases, and 3 bases lay between the germline ends. The CDR3 loop spans 12 amino acids. Per the germline V gene, CDR1 is GTSNPN and CDR2 is SVGIG (reference sequence). The DNA for the CDR3 is TGTGCCTGGAGTGTATTCACCGGGGAGCTGTTTTTT. Protein sequence: CAWSVFTGELFF. The complete variable domain, with remaining parts taken from reference TRBV30 and TRBJ2-2, reads SQTIHQWPATLVQPVGSPLSLECTVEGTSNPNLYWYRQAAGRGLQLLFYSVGIGQISSEVPQNLSASRPQDRQFILSSKKLLLSDSGFYLCAWSVFTGELFFGEGSRLTVL.

The chain uses TRBV30 and TRBJ1-2, with 9 positions matching TRBD1. Trimming at V came to 6 bases and at J to 6 bases, leaving 11 bases not matched to a gene. CDR3 size: 14 residues. Germline CDR1 is GTSNPN and CDR2 is SVGIG (reference sequence). This CDR3 is CACDLGQGMDGYTF. CDR3 in DNA: TGTGCCTGTGATTTAGGACAGGGGATGGATGGCTACACCTTC.

The rearrangement joins TRBV5-1 to TRBJ2-7; 7 bases are a match to TRBD1. This CDR3 contains 14 residues. V lost 4 bases and J lost 7; bases outside the gene matches: 11. CDR1 is SGHRS and CDR2 is YFSETQ in the germline V gene. CDR3: CASSPGGPAGEQYF. For the CDR3, the DNA is TGCGCCAGCAGCCCAGGGGGTCCTGCAGGAGAGCAGTACTTC.

This clone was counted only a few times. This sequence joins TRBV10-2 and TRBJ1-5; 8 bases fit TRBD1. The germline V gene has CDR1 WSHSY and CDR2 SAAADI. This CDR3 comprises 14 residues. V trimming: 7 bases; J trimming: 2 bases; junction bases outside the gene matches: 4. The DNA for the CDR3 is TGCGCCAGCAAAGGACAGGGAGGCAATCAGCCCCAGCATTTT. Translated: CASKGQGGNQPQHF.

This clone was detected only once. The V call is TRBV4-3, the J call TRBJ2-1; D may be TRBD1 (5 bases). Germline V gene lookup returns CDR1 LGHNA and CDR2 YSLEER. V lost 4 bases and J lost 7, with 8 bases in between. The CDR3 spans 12 residues. The CDR3 DNA reads TGCGCCAGCAGCCTTCAGGGTAATGAGCAGTTCTTC. Its protein product is CASSLQGNEQFF.

The V call is TRBV28, the J call TRBJ2-5, with 8 bases matching TRBD2. CDR3 size: 12 residues. CDR1 and CDR2 from the germline V gene are MDHEN and SYDVKM. Losses at the gene ends were 5 bases for V and 12 bases for J; bases not matched to a gene: 8. CDR3: CASSHPRREEYF. CDR3 coding DNA: TGTGCCAGCAGTCACCCTAGGCGGGAGGAGTACTTC.

This chain uses TRBV5-1 with TRBJ2-7; possible D gene TRBD2, 6 bases. V was trimmed by 0 bases and J by 2 bases, leaving 12 bases between them. Germline CDR1 and CDR2: SGHRS and YFSETQ. CDR3 length: 15 amino acids. The CDR3 DNA follows: TGCGCCAGCAGCTTGGACGGAGGGCCTCCCTACGAGCAGTACTTC. Protein: CASSLDGGPPYEQYF.

For this clone: Other DNA sequences of this sample code for an identical CDR3. The rearrangement links TRBV7-2 to TRBJ2-1; D ambiguous. CDR1 and CDR2 from the germline V gene are SGHTA and FQGNSA. V lost 1 base and J lost 4, with 2 bases in between. CDR3 size: 12 residues. The CDR3 coding sequence is TGTGCCAGCAGCTTAGTTTACAATGAGCAGTTCTTC. Protein product: CASSLVYNEQFF.